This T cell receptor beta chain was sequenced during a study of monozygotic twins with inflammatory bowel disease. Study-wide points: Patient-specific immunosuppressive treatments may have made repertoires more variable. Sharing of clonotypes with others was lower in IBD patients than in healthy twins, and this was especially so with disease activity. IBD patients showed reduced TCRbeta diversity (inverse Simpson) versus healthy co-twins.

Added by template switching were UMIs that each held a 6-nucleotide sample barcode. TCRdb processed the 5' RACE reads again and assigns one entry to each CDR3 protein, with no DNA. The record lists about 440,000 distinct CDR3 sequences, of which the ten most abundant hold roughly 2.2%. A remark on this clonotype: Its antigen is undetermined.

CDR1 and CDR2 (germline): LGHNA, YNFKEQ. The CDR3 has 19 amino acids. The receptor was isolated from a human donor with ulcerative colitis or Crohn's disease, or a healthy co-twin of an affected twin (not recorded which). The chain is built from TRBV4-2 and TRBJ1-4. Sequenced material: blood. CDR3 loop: CASSQELVGEVVTNEKLFF.